One sample yielded the 10 T cell receptor beta chains listed below, sequenced in a study of Ad26.COV2.S vaccination and SARS-CoV-2 variants (dated by TCRdb to 2020 to 2023). The library relied on the immunoSEQ multiplex PCR assay. TCRdb provides this immuneACCESS table in a form limited to in-frame rearrangements. Some clones are lacking; in checked studies, under half of them reflect an unresolved V gene, and why the rest are absent is not known. This sample lists a few hundred thousand clones; roughly 90% were detected once. Around 3.6% of the sample is held by the ten biggest clonotypes. The treatment or condition label corresponds to: over 15 received Ad26.COV2.S at low or high dose, single or two shots; about 5 received placebo; per-sample allocation not given. For vaccine and placebo recipients, repertoires were sequenced using samples collected on day 63 after the first injection. Source: peripheral blood, taken in a trial of Ad26.COV2.S vaccine versus placebo. The receptors stem from a person aged 18-65 years who received the Ad26.COV2.S COVID-19 vaccine or a placebo.

The genes are TRBV6-2 or TRBV6-3 and TRBJ2-7, with 10 bases lining up with TRBD1. Unmatched junction bases numbered 7, after V lost 2 bases and J lost 6 bases. CDR1 MNHEY and CDR2 SVGEGT come from the germline V gene. This CDR3 spans 15 amino acids. The CDR3 region has the DNA TGTGCCAGCAGTTACCCGGGACAGGGGCTGCGCGAGCAGTACTTC. As protein: CASSYPGQGLREQYF.

In its sample, this clone was seen a few times. The J gene is TRBJ2-7, the V gene TRBV19, with D possibly TRBD2 on 6 matching bases. Trimming took off 3 bases at V and 2 bases at J, with 11 bases between the two ends. This CDR3 is 14 amino acids long. The germline CDR1 and CDR2 sequences are LNHDA and SQIVND (reference sequence). Here the CDR3 DNA reads TGTGCCAGTAGTATGGGGGGTTCGACCTACGAGCAGTACTTC. Its protein product is CASSMGGSTYEQYF.

This clone was found a few times. The chain carries TRBV28 and TRBJ1-2; 11 bases agree with TRBD1. With 3 bases clipped from V and 5 bases from J, the junction kept 8 bases outside the gene matches. The CDR3 is 16 residues long. The germline V gene has CDR1 MDHEN and CDR2 SYDVKM. CDR3 residues: CASSLGGDRGLYGYTF. CDR3 nucleotides: TGTGCCAGCAGTTTGGGAGGGGACAGGGGGTTATATGGCTACACCTTC.

V usage is TRBV24-1 and J usage is TRBJ1-2, with D possibly being TRBD1 (5 bases). Germline V gives CDR1 KGHDR, CDR2 SFDVKD. Trimming pared 4 bases from V and 6 bases from J, leaving 11 bases between. CDR3 length: 13 amino acids. CDR3 loop: CATSDLGTDGYTF. The DNA for the CDR3 is TGTGCCACCAGTGACCTCGGGACGGATGGCTACACCTTC.

The chain couples TRBV11-3 to TRBJ2-1, with D perhaps TRBD1 or TRBD2 (5 bases each). CDR3 size: 17 residues. The germline V gene encodes CDR1 SGHNT and CDR2 YENEEA. With 1 base removed from V and 1 base from J, the gap between germline ends came to 14 bases. In nucleotides, the CDR3 is TGTGCCAGCAGCTTAGTTGGGGGTGAGGGTTCCTACAATGAGCAGTTCTTC. It translates to CASSLVGGEGSYNEQFF.

This clone turned up a few times. The genes are TRBV5-6 and TRBJ1-2; the match to TRBD1 covers 11 bases. Germline lookup yields CDR1 SGHDT and CDR2 YYEEEE. The CDR3 extends over 14 amino acids. V dropped 5 bases and J dropped 8; count of bases not matched to a gene: 8. The CDR3 region has the DNA TGTGCCAGCAGGTTCGGACAGGGGGCGCTGGGCTACACCTTC. Its translation: CASRFGQGALGYTF.

The chain has TRBV7-7 and TRBJ2-5; 12 bases agree with TRBD2. After removal of 5 bases from V and 4 bases from J, the junction contained 8 bases not matched to a gene. Germline CDR1 is SSHAT and CDR2 is FNYEAQ (reference sequence). This CDR3 comprises 16 residues. The CDR3 DNA is TGTGCCAGCAGCCCCGGACTAGCGGGGTATCTAGAGACCCAGTACTTC. Protein sequence: CASSPGLAGYLETQYF. Together with reference TRBV7-7 and TRBJ2-5, the CDR3 gives the full variable domain: GAGVSQSPRYKVTKRGQDVTLRCDPISSHATLYWYQQALGQGPEFLTYFNYEAQPDKSGLPSDRFSAERPEGSISTLTIQRTEQRDSAMYRCASSPGLAGYLETQYFGPGTRLLVL.

The chain joins TRBV4-2 to TRBJ2-7; 8 positions match TRBD1. The CDR3 loop spans 14 amino acids. Looked up from germline, CDR1 is LGHNA and CDR2 is YNFKEQ. After removal of 1 base from V and 2 bases from J, the junction contained 1 base not matched to a gene. CDR3 DNA: TGTGCCAGCAGCCAAGTGACAGGGGCCTACGAGCAGTACTTC. This codes for CASSQVTGAYEQYF.

This clone has a handful of counts. The genes are TRBV28 and TRBJ2-5; TRBD1 matches at 7 bases. CDR1 MDHEN and CDR2 SYDVKM come from the germline V gene. The CDR3 is made up of 16 amino acids. The V and J ends lost 6 bases and 1 base, in that order; junction bases with no gene match: 11. CDR3 protein: CASSLTAGTAQETQYF. The CDR3 bases are TGTGCCAGCAGCCTAACGGCCGGGACAGCCCAAGAGACCCAGTACTTC.

The chain carries TRBV9 and TRBJ2-3; no definite D call. CDR3 length equals 16 residues. V dropped 0 bases and J dropped 4 bases, with 15 bases sitting between them. The V gene's germline CDR1 is SGDLS and CDR2 YYNGEE. The CDR3: CASSVAELFLADTQYF. In DNA, the CDR3 is TGTGCCAGCAGCGTAGCTGAACTTTTCTTGGCAGATACGCAGTATTTT.